This T cell receptor beta chain was sequenced in a study of CD8 T cells in Susac syndrome. Findings of the study overall: A relatively small number of individuals underwent TCR sequencing and HLA analysis.

RNA amounts of 0.5 to 1 ug underwent reverse transcription with random hexamers. Across 54 Vbeta and 13 Jbeta, immunoSEQ multiplex PCR amplified TCR beta CDR3. Each CDR3 protein is one row after TCRdb ran MiXCR on the immunoSEQ multiplex PCR reads. The sample has over 95,000 distinct CDR3 sequences; 85% to 95% are singletons. TEMRA cells underwent FACS enrichment and CD8+ and CD4+ T cells underwent negative isolation. Germline CDR1 and CDR2: SGDLS and YYNGEE. CDR3 length equals 14 residues. With 3 bases clipped from V and 1 base from J, the junction kept 3 bases outside the gene matches. This clonotype was seen a single time. Its antigen is not identified.

The gene calls are TRBV9 and TRBJ1-1; 7 bases are a match to TRBD1. The sequence came from a human donor in good health. Sequenced: CD4+ T cells from PBMCs. This CDR3 is CASSAGQANTEAFF. CDR3 coding DNA: TGTGCCAGCAGCGCAGGACAGGCGAACACTGAAGCTTTCTTT.